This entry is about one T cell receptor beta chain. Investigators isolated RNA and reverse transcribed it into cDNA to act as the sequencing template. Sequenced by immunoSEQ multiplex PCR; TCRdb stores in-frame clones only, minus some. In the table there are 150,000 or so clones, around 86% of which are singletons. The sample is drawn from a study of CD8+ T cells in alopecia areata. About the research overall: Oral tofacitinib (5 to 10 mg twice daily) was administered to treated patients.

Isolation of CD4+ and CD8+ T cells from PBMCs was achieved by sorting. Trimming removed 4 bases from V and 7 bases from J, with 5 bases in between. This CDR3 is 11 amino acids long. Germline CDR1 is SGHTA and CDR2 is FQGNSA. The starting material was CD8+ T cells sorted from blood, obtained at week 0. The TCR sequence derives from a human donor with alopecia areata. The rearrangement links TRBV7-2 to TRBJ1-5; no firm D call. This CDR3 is CASSSQQPQHF. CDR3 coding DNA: TGTGCCAGCAGCTCACAGCAGCCCCAGCATTTT.